This T cell receptor (beta chain) appears in the sequencing data of a study of cytomegalovirus exposure and HLA in healthy donors. Study context: The study's early data release held some 85 million unique TCRs from HLA-typed donors.

Germline loops: CDR1 SGHVS, CDR2 FNYEAQ. V dropped 6 bases and J dropped 1 base, with 9 bases sitting between them. CDR3 length: 14 amino acids. A multiplex PCR was run with 60 Vbeta primers and 13 Jbeta primers. In the original processing: Roughly 83 million unique TCR beta chains, roughly 11 million of them shared, were counted by a later analysis. The table came from immunoSEQ multiplex PCR; TCRdb's copy has only in-frame clones and leaves some out. V and J calls and clone size follow that table, whereas D and trimming were derived from the DNA. The sample contains some 180,000 clones, around 77% of which appear only once. The study, taken as a whole, reports: According to reports, the classifier identified cytomegalovirus status with high specificity and sensitivity.

As concerns this clone: Its antigen is currently unknown.

This clonotype originated in a woman in her thirties in good health and CMV-seronegative. Sequencing was performed on PBMCs. This rearrangement joins TRBV7-6 to TRBJ2-2; no reliable D call. Here the CDR3 DNA reads TGTGCCAGCAGGCAGACATTGAACACCGGGGAGCTGTTTTTT. Amino acids: CASRQTLNTGELFF.